These 25 T cell receptor beta chains came from one sample sequenced in a study of response to subunit inactivated influenza vaccine. Using its own MiXCR run on the RT-PCR reads, TCRdb lists one record per CDR3 protein. In the table there are 650,000 to 700,000 distinct CDR3 sequences, 15% to 19% of which are singletons. The sample here was PBMCs from blood, taken 11 to 12 days after vaccination. The receptors originated from a man aged 50-60 years who received an inactivated influenza vaccine.

This clonotype was observed a handful of times. The chain uses TRBV20-1 and TRBJ2-5; possible D gene TRBD1, 6 bases. V lost 3 bases, J lost 9 bases, and 20 bases lay in between. The CDR3 length is 14 residues. CDR1 is DFQATT, CDR2 SNEGSKA, per germline (reference sequence). CDR3 in DNA: TGCAGTGCTAGTGAGCGGACAGCAACCCGGGCCCAGTACTTC. It yields the protein CSASERTATRAQYF.

V usage is TRBV27 and J usage is TRBJ2-3; 10 nucleotides line up with TRBD2. CDR3 length equals 15 residues. Per germline, CDR1 MNHEY and CDR2 SMNVEV (reference sequence). The trim removed 6 bases at V and 3 bases at J, leaving 6 bases unmatched. The CDR3 here is CASRRAGGPTDTQYF. For the CDR3, the DNA is TGTGCCAGCAGACGAGCGGGAGGGCCTACAGATACGCAGTATTTT.

This chain connects TRBV19 to TRBJ1-1, with a possible D match to TRBD1 (5 bases). There are 16 residues in the CDR3. The germline gives CDR1 LNHDA, CDR2 SQIVND (reference sequence). With 7 bases removed from V and 1 base from J, the gap between germline ends came to 19 bases. The CDR3 reads CASNHLPGTGNTEAFF. The DNA for the CDR3 is TGTGCCAGTAACCACCTACCCGGGACCGGGAACACTGAAGCTTTCTTT. Using reference TRBV19 and TRBJ1-1 for the parts outside the CDR3, the full variable domain is DGGITQSPKYLFRKEGQNVTLSCEQNLNHDAMYWYRQDPGQGLRLIYYSQIVNDFQKGDIAEGYSVSREKKESFPLTVTSAQKNPTAFYLCASNHLPGTGNTEAFFGQGTRLTVV.

This clonotype was observed many times. The chain carries TRBV5-5 and TRBJ1-2, with TRBD1 identical over 7 bases. This CDR3 region has 12 residues. With V trimmed by 1 base and J by 7 bases, 1 base remained unmatched. Germline loops: CDR1 SGHKS, CDR2 YYEKEE (reference sequence). CDR3 amino acids: CASSLPGGGYTF. Here the CDR3 DNA reads TGTGCCAGCAGCTTGCCAGGGGGTGGCTACACCTTC.

This clonotype has at least ten counts. The chain recombines TRBV6-1 with TRBJ1-5; D is unresolved. V gave up 9 bases and J gave up 2 bases, with 17 bases separating them. Germline V gives CDR1 MNHNS, CDR2 SASEGT. The CDR3 is 15 amino acids. The CDR3 loop reads CASSRGLEGNQPQHF. For the CDR3, the DNA is TGTGCCAGTAGTCGGGGTCTGGAAGGCAATCAGCCCCAGCATTTT.

V and J are TRBV4-3 and TRBJ2-2; D is unclear. The germline V gene encodes CDR1 LGHNA and CDR2 YSLEER. V was shortened by 0 bases and J by 7 bases, with 9 bases between the two germline ends. CDR3 length: 14 amino acids. DNA for the CDR3: TGCGCCAGCAGCCAAGATAACGTCGTCGGGGAGCTGTTTTTT. Protein: CASSQDNVVGELFF.

This clonotype was counted between two and nine times. The chain employs TRBV5-6 and TRBJ2-7; a weak D match, TRBD1 (6 bases). The V gene's germline CDR1 is SGHDT and CDR2 YYEEEE. With 4 bases removed from V and 6 bases from J, the gap between germline ends came to 8 bases. The CDR3 contains 11 residues. In DNA form, the CDR3 reads TGTGCCAGCAGCAAGGACAGCGAGCAGTACTTC. It codes for CASSKDSEQYF.

A few counts support this clonotype. The rearrangement links TRBV28 to TRBJ2-7; D not certain. The V gene's germline CDR1 is MDHEN and CDR2 SYDVKM. Deletions cut 6 bases from V and 6 bases from J, with 21 bases between. The length of the CDR3 is 15 residues. CDR3: CASSPPAVSGREQYF. CDR3 bases: TGTGCCAGCAGCCCCCCCGCAGTCTCCGGGCGCGAGCAGTACTTC.

This clonotype was observed a few times. The chain combines TRBV7-9 with TRBJ2-7; D uncertain. V lost 1 base, J lost 3 bases, and 13 bases lay in between. The CDR3 has 15 amino acids. The germline V gene encodes CDR1 SEHNR and CDR2 FQNEAQ (reference sequence). The CDR3 sequence is CASSLEGWAHYEQYF. DNA of the CDR3: TGTGCCAGCAGCTTAGAGGGATGGGCCCACTACGAGCAGTACTTC.

The chain couples TRBV6-1 to TRBJ1-6; D is undetermined. Germline assignment: CDR1 MNHNS and CDR2 SASEGT. V dropped 10 bases and J dropped 5 bases, with 6 bases sitting between them. The CDR3 loop spans 11 amino acids. CDR3 protein: CATHNNSPLHF. CDR3 bases: TGTGCCACACACAATAATTCACCCCTCCACTTT.

Remarks on this clonotype: It may be a read error: a sequence one base away is much more abundant. The rearrangement uses TRBV12-3 or TRBV12-4 and TRBJ2-1; D might be TRBD1 or TRBD2, each matching 6 bases. The J call may be incorrect, as the DNA end agrees better with TRBJ2-7. CDR3 length equals 15 residues. The CDR3 loop reads CASSLEGGSHNEQYF. The CDR3 nucleotides read TGTGCCAGCAGTCTCGAGGGGGGCTCCCACAATGAGCAGTACTTC.

The V and J genes are TRBV19 and TRBJ2-7; 9 bases fit TRBD1. This CDR3 is 14 amino acids long. Trimming took 6 bases from V and 3 from J; bases not matched to a gene: 6. Germline V gives CDR1 LNHDA, CDR2 SQIVND (reference sequence). CDR3 in DNA: TGTGCCAGTAGACTGACAGGGGGACACTACGAGCAGTACTTC. This translates into CASRLTGGHYEQYF.

V usage is TRBV7-2 and J usage is TRBJ2-1, with TRBD2 as a possible D gene (6 bases). This CDR3 has 12 amino acids. CDR1 SGHTA and CDR2 FQGNSA come from the germline V gene. The V end lost 2 bases, the J end lost 8 bases, and 7 bases lay between the germline ends. The CDR3 bases are TGTGCCAGCAGCTTACTAGCGTATGAGCAGTTCTTC. Translated: CASSLLAYEQFF.

This chain uses TRBV6-2 or TRBV6-3 with TRBJ1-1, with TRBD1 as a possible D gene (5 bases). Germline-derived CDR1 and CDR2 are MNHEY and SVGEGT. This CDR3 is 13 amino acids long. V was trimmed by 3 bases and J by 4 bases, leaving 9 bases between them. The CDR3 DNA is TGTGCCAGCAGTTATCAGGGTGTCACTGAAGCTTTCTTT. It translates to CASSYQGVTEAFF.

The V gene is TRBV6-1, the J gene TRBJ2-1; D is perhaps TRBD1 (6 bases). V gave up 5 bases and J gave up 9 bases, with 20 bases separating them. CDR1 and CDR2 from the germline V gene are MNHNS and SASEGT. This CDR3 is built from 15 residues. The CDR3 region has the DNA TGTGCCAGCAGTCCTTTATGGGGGCCCACTTCTGAGCAGTTCTTC. Amino acids: CASSPLWGPTSEQFF.

This clonotype was seen a few times. The V gene is TRBV5-1, the J gene TRBJ1-6; 9 bases are a match to TRBD1. Germline loops: CDR1 SGHRS, CDR2 YFSETQ. V trimming: 1 base; J trimming: 7 bases; junction bases outside the gene matches: 9. CDR3 size: 17 residues. The CDR3 region is CASSLNVGQGTNSPLHF. The CDR3 DNA sequence: TGCGCCAGCAGCTTGAACGTTGGACAGGGGACGAATTCACCCCTCCACTTT.

The table lists this clonotype with a few counts. The chain combines TRBV20-1 with TRBJ2-2; 8 bases fit TRBD2. Germline assignment: CDR1 DFQATT and CDR2 SNEGSKA (reference sequence). Trimming removed 6 bases from V and 4 bases from J; junction bases left unmatched: 10. CDR3 length: 15 residues. The CDR3 loop reads CSARGGNLGTGELFF. Written as DNA, the CDR3 is TGCAGTGCCCGGGGGGGAAATTTAGGCACCGGGGAGCTGTTTTTT.

This clonotype was detected a few times. The J gene is TRBJ2-1, the V gene TRBV4-1, with 7 nucleotides matching TRBD2. From germline, CDR1 is MGHRA and CDR2 YSYEKL. V gave up 0 bases and J gave up 4 bases; unmatched junction bases: 0. This CDR3 has 14 amino acids. The CDR3 sequence is CASSQELAYNEQFF. CDR3 sequence (DNA): TGCGCCAGCAGCCAAGAACTAGCGTACAATGAGCAGTTCTTC.

This clonotype has only a few counts. The genes are TRBV12-3 or TRBV12-4 and TRBJ2-3; a weak D match, TRBD2 (5 bases). Trimming shortened V by 3 bases and J by 0 bases, and 19 bases separated the two germline ends. This CDR3 spans 18 amino acids. CDR3 in DNA: TGTGCCAGCAGTTTCGAGCTAGCATCTGTTAGTAGCACAGATACGCAGTATTTT. Protein sequence: CASSFELASVSSTDTQYF.

This clonotype was found a few times. The rearrangement links TRBV18 to TRBJ1-5, with D perhaps matching TRBD1 (6 bases). Germline assignment: CDR1 KGHSH and CDR2 LQKENI. V gave up 5 bases and J gave up 2 bases, with 10 bases separating them. CDR3 length: 14 amino acids. This CDR3 reads CASSTGYGNQPQHF. In DNA form, the CDR3 reads TGTGCCAGCTCAACAGGGTACGGCAATCAGCCCCAGCATTTT.

The table lists this clonotype with many counts. One end of the junction fails to match germline, which may point to a read error. J is TRBJ2-7 and V is TRBV6-2 or TRBV6-3; no clear D gene. The germline gives CDR1 MNHEY, CDR2 SVGEGT. The CDR3 extends over 11 amino acids. The CDR3 region has the DNA TGCGCCAGCAGCTTGACGGGCGAGCAGTACTTC. It encodes CASSLTGEQYF.

J is TRBJ1-2 and V is TRBV6-6; TRBD1 matches at 9 bases. This CDR3 spans 13 amino acids. Germline CDR1 MNHNY, CDR2 SVGAGI (reference sequence). V shed 7 bases, J shed 6 bases, and the junction held 6 bases outside the gene matches. The CDR3 region has the DNA TGTGCCAGCACCTACAGGGGGCTCCATGGCTACACCTTC. Amino acid sequence: CASTYRGLHGYTF.

The chain recombines TRBV12-3 or TRBV12-4 with TRBJ2-5, with 8 bases identical to TRBD1. V shed 1 base and J 2 bases; nucleotides not matched to a gene: 3. The CDR3 has 15 amino acids. For the CDR3, the DNA is TGTGCCAGCAGTTTAGGGACAGGGAGACAAGAGACCCAGTACTTC. Translation: CASSLGTGRQETQYF.

In this sample, this clonotype turned up a few times. The J gene is TRBJ2-1, the V gene TRBV9; the D gene could be TRBD1 or TRBD2 (5 bases each). V lost 4 bases and J lost 10, with 15 bases in between. In germline, CDR1 is SGDLS, CDR2 YYNGEE. The CDR3 extends over 13 amino acids. CDR3 bases: TGTGCCAGCAGCTCGGGACCGGGAACAGAGCAGTTCTTC. This translates into CASSSGPGTEQFF.

In this sample, this clonotype turned up a few times. This chain joins TRBV5-1 and TRBJ2-7, with unresolved D. Trimming left V 0 bases short and J 6 bases short, with 13 bases between. CDR1 is SGHRS and CDR2 is YFSETQ in the germline V gene. The CDR3 totals 14 residues. This CDR3 is CASSLDGRSLEQYF. CDR3 coding DNA: TGCGCCAGCAGCTTGGACGGACGGAGCCTCGAGCAGTACTTC. Variable domain in full (rest from reference TRBV5-1 and TRBJ2-7): KAGVTQTPRYLIKTRGQQVTLSCSPISGHRSVSWYQQTPGQGLQFLFEYFSETQRNKGNFPGRFSGRQFSNSRSEMNVSTLELGDSALYLCASSLDGRSLEQYFGPGTRLTVT.